This T cell receptor (beta chain) stems from a study of lymphopenia after photon versus proton radiotherapy. The V gene end was trimmed by 8 bases and the J gene end by 1 base; junction bases not matched to a gene: 5. In germline, CDR1 is WSHSY, CDR2 SAAADI. The CDR3 has 14 residues. A remark on this clone: Antigen specificity is unknown.

Findings and limits, study-wide: Under photons, naive T cells and diversity fell while effector/memory populations rose. A bigger post-nadir fall in TCR diversity correlated inversely with survival time in deceased patients. Authors raise, but do not show, better survival with proton therapy. After lymphocyte nadir, photon-treated repertoires showed oligoclonal expansion, especially CD8+ Temra.

The table came from immunoSEQ multiplex PCR; TCRdb's copy has only in-frame clones and leaves some out. The sample includes 13,000 to 15,000 clones, 82% seen only once; the top ten take approximately 30%. The material was peripheral blood, obtained from a patient treated with photon-based radiotherapy. This sequence was found in a man aged 45 to 65 with gastric cancer. The chain combines TRBV10-2 with TRBJ2-5; 9 nucleotides line up with TRBD1. DNA for the CDR3: TGCGCCAGCCGGGGGACAGGGATCCAAGAGACCCAGTACTTC. Protein product: CASRGTGIQETQYF.